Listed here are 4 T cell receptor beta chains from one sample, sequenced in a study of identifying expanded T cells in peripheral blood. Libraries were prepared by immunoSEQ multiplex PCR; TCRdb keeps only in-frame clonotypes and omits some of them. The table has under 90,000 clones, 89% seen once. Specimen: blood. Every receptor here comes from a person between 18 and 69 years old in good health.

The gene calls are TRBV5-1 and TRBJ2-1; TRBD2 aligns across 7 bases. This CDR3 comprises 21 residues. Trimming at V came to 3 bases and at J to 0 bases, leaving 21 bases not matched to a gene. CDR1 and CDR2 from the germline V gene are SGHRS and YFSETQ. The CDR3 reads CASSSLGGVSSGRHSYNEQFF. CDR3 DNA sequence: TGCGCCAGCAGCTCCCTTGGAGGGGTCTCTAGCGGACGTCACTCCTACAATGAGCAGTTCTTC.

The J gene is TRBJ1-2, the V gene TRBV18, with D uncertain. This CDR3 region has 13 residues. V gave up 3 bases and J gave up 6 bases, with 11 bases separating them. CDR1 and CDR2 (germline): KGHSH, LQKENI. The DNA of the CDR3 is TGTGCCAGCTCACCGGGCGGAAATAATGGCTACACCTTC. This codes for CASSPGGNNGYTF.

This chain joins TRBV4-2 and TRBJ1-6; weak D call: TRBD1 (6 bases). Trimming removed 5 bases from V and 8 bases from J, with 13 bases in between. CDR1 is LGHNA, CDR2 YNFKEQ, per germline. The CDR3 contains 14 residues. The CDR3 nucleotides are TGTGCCAGCAGCTTAGTACAGGGTCATTCACCCCTCCACTTT. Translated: CASSLVQGHSPLHF.

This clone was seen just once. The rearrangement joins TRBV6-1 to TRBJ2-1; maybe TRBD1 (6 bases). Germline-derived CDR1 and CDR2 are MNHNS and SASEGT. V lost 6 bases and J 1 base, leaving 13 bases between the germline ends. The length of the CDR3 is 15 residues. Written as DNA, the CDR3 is TGTGCCAGCAGAATCGACAGGTCATCCTACAATGAGCAGTTCTTC. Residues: CASRIDRSSYNEQFF.